A selection of T cell receptor beta chains follows, all from one sample in a study of blood T cell repertoires in COVID-19. TCRdb's table, derived via immunoSEQ multiplex PCR, lists solely in-frame clones and lacks some. The data hold approximately 360,000 clones, with about 90% observed a single time. Sample: PBMCs or T cells enriched from blood (not recorded which). The receptors were gathered from a man aged 40-49 years in a cohort exposed to, infected with or recovered from COVID-19 (not recorded which). CDR3s include the opening cysteine and the closing phenylalanine or tryptophan. Each record gives: J gene, clone size, V gene, D gene, CDR3 protein, CDR3 DNA. D genes are given only for firm matches. Only part of the rows carry a size: once, few, many, or a class if the clone is expanded.

J gene: TRBJ1-3
clone size: .
V gene: TRBV3-1/TRBV3-2
D gene: .
CDR3 protein: CASSQEERTIYF
CDR3 DNA: TGTGCCAGCAGCCAAGAAGAGAGGACCATATATTTT

J gene: TRBJ1-5
clone size: .
V gene: TRBV7-9
D gene: .
CDR3 protein: CASSPIGVNQPQHF
CDR3 DNA: TGTGCCAGCAGCCCTATAGGGGTCAATCAGCCCCAGCATTTT

J gene: TRBJ2-3
clone size: .
V gene: TRBV24-1
D gene: .
CDR3 protein: CATSDSTDTQYF
CDR3 DNA: TGTGCCACCAGTGATTCAACAGATACGCAGTATTTT

J gene: TRBJ1-2
clone size: .
V gene: TRBV28
D gene: TRBD1
CDR3 protein: CASTPGQGYGYTF
CDR3 DNA: TGTGCCAGCACCCCGGGACAGGGCTATGGCTACACCTTC

J gene: TRBJ1-2
clone size: .
V gene: TRBV5-1
D gene: .
CDR3 protein: CASSPGSTNYGYTF
CDR3 DNA: TGCGCCAGCAGCCCGGGGTCCACAAACTATGGCTACACCTTC

J gene: TRBJ2-2
clone size: .
V gene: TRBV28
D gene: TRBD2
CDR3 protein: CASSSLAGGPGTGELFF
CDR3 DNA: TGTGCCAGCAGTTCATTAGCGGGAGGGCCCGGCACCGGGGAGCTGTTTTTT

J gene: TRBJ2-5
clone size: once
V gene: TRBV7-2
D gene: TRBD2
CDR3 protein: CASSLKGLAGGHPETQYF
CDR3 DNA: TGTGCCAGCAGCTTAAAGGGACTAGCGGGAGGGCATCCAGAGACCCAGTACTTC

J gene: TRBJ2-5
clone size: once
V gene: TRBV4-2
D gene: .
CDR3 protein: CASSPQTEETQYF
CDR3 DNA: TGTGCCAGCAGCCCCCAGACAGAAGAGACCCAGTACTTC

J gene: TRBJ1-2
clone size: few
V gene: TRBV28
D gene: TRBD1
CDR3 protein: CASSKDRGRYGYTF
CDR3 DNA: TGTGCCAGCAGCAAAGACAGGGGGCGCTATGGCTACACCTTC

J gene: TRBJ2-1
clone size: .
V gene: TRBV5-1
D gene: TRBD2
CDR3 protein: CASMGLVPGQNNEQFF
CDR3 DNA: TGCGCCAGCATGGGACTAGTGCCTGGTCAAAACAATGAGCAGTTCTTC

J gene: TRBJ2-7
clone size: .
V gene: TRBV19
D gene: .
CDR3 protein: CASSIAFAYEQYF
CDR3 DNA: TGTGCCAGTAGTATAGCGTTCGCCTACGAGCAGTACTTC

J gene: TRBJ2-1
clone size: .
V gene: TRBV18
D gene: .
CDR3 protein: CASSPQETTYNEQFF
CDR3 DNA: TGTGCCAGCTCACCACAGGAGACTACTTACAATGAGCAGTTCTTC

J gene: TRBJ2-1
clone size: .
V gene: TRBV3-1/TRBV3-2
D gene: TRBD2
CDR3 protein: CASSLWTSGRAYNEQFF
CDR3 DNA: TGTGCCAGCAGCCTCTGGACTAGCGGGAGAGCCTACAATGAGCAGTTCTTC

J gene: TRBJ1-6
clone size: .
V gene: TRBV3-1/TRBV3-2
D gene: TRBD1
CDR3 protein: CASSQDQGGAYSYNSPLHF
CDR3 DNA: TGTGCCAGCAGCCAAGACCAGGGGGGAGCATACTCCTATAATTCACCCCTCCACTTT

J gene: TRBJ1-1
clone size: once
V gene: TRBV28
D gene: .
CDR3 protein: CASSKASAFF
CDR3 DNA: TGTGCCAGCAGTAAAGCGAGCGCTTTCTTT

J gene: TRBJ1-2
clone size: .
V gene: TRBV3-1/TRBV3-2
D gene: .
CDR3 protein: CASSQDKGGAKGYGYTF
CDR3 DNA: TGTGCCAGCAGCCAAGATAAAGGTGGGGCGAAGGGGTATGGCTACACCTTC

J gene: TRBJ1-4
clone size: .
V gene: TRBV18
D gene: TRBD1
CDR3 protein: CASSPPGGDEKLFF
CDR3 DNA: TGTGCCAGCTCTCCTCCAGGGGGCGATGAAAAACTGTTTTTT

J gene: TRBJ2-3
clone size: .
V gene: TRBV5-1
D gene: TRBD2
CDR3 protein: CASSSLLGLAGGTDTQYF
CDR3 DNA: TGCGCCAGCAGCTCCTTACTGGGACTAGCGGGAGGAACAGATACGCAGTATTTT

J gene: TRBJ2-7
clone size: .
V gene: TRBV7-9
D gene: .
CDR3 protein: CASSSDRPSSYEQYF
CDR3 DNA: TGTGCCAGCAGCTCTGACAGGCCTAGCTCCTACGAGCAGTACTTC

J gene: TRBJ2-2
clone size: .
V gene: TRBV5-1
D gene: TRBD2
CDR3 protein: CASSLAGGIGELFF
CDR3 DNA: TGCGCCAGCAGCTTAGCGGGAGGGATCGGGGAGCTGTTTTTT

J gene: TRBJ1-1
clone size: .
V gene: TRBV11-2
D gene: .
CDR3 protein: CASSDTGSGSTEAFF
CDR3 DNA: TGTGCCAGCAGCGACACAGGGTCGGGTAGCACTGAAGCTTTCTTT

J gene: TRBJ1-2
clone size: .
V gene: TRBV4-1
D gene: TRBD1
CDR3 protein: CASSQDDGGGRGYTF
CDR3 DNA: TGCGCCAGCAGCCAAGATGATGGAGGGGGCAGAGGCTACACCTTC

J gene: TRBJ1-2
clone size: .
V gene: TRBV30
D gene: TRBD1
CDR3 protein: CAWSVLGQGYGYTF
CDR3 DNA: TGTGCCTGGAGTGTACTAGGACAGGGCTATGGCTACACCTTC

J gene: TRBJ2-5
clone size: .
V gene: TRBV5-1
D gene: .
CDR3 protein: CASSGGQETQYF
CDR3 DNA: TGCGCCAGCAGCGGAGGCCAAGAGACCCAGTACTTC

J gene: TRBJ1-5
clone size: once
V gene: TRBV6-5
D gene: .
CDR3 protein: CASRDRTNQPQHF
CDR3 DNA: TGTGCCAGCAGAGACAGAACCAATCAGCCCCAGCATTTT

J gene: TRBJ1-5
clone size: .
V gene: TRBV4-1
D gene: .
CDR3 protein: CASSQDYNQPQHF
CDR3 DNA: TGCGCCAGCAGCCAAGACTATAATCAGCCCCAGCATTTT

J gene: TRBJ2-3
clone size: .
V gene: TRBV11-3
D gene: .
CDR3 protein: CASSFTGVDTQYF
CDR3 DNA: TGTGCCAGCAGCTTTACGGGAGTAGATACGCAGTATTTT

J gene: TRBJ2-7
clone size: .
V gene: TRBV5-1
D gene: TRBD1
CDR3 protein: CASSLGRGLVYEQYF
CDR3 DNA: TGCGCCAGCAGCTTGGGTAGGGGGCTTGTCTACGAGCAGTACTTC

J gene: TRBJ2-7
clone size: .
V gene: TRBV5-1
D gene: .
CDR3 protein: CASGGDRSAYEQYF
CDR3 DNA: TGCGCCAGCGGGGGGGACAGGAGCGCCTACGAGCAGTACTTC

J gene: TRBJ1-1
clone size: .
V gene: TRBV27
D gene: .
CDR3 protein: CASSGFNTEAFF
CDR3 DNA: TGTGCCAGCAGCGGGTTTAACACTGAAGCTTTCTTT

J gene: TRBJ1-1
clone size: .
V gene: TRBV5-1
D gene: .
CDR3 protein: CASSSNSGRYAFF
CDR3 DNA: TGCGCCAGCAGCTCAAACTCTGGGCGCTACGCTTTCTTT

J gene: TRBJ1-1
clone size: .
V gene: TRBV19
D gene: .
CDR3 protein: CASSTTGGVQAFF
CDR3 DNA: TGTGCCAGTAGTACTACCGGAGGGGTGCAAGCTTTCTTT

J gene: TRBJ2-1
clone size: .
V gene: TRBV7-9
D gene: .
CDR3 protein: CASSARRGDEQFF
CDR3 DNA: TGTGCCAGCAGCGCCCGCAGGGGAGATGAGCAGTTCTTC

J gene: TRBJ2-5
clone size: .
V gene: TRBV18
D gene: TRBD2
CDR3 protein: CASSPRTREETQYF
CDR3 DNA: TGTGCCAGCTCACCGAGGACTAGAGAAGAGACCCAGTACTTC

J gene: TRBJ2-2
clone size: .
V gene: TRBV18
D gene: .
CDR3 protein: CASSPFDGGSTGELFF
CDR3 DNA: TGTGCCAGCTCACCATTTGATGGAGGGTCCACCGGGGAGCTGTTTTTT

J gene: TRBJ2-5
clone size: .
V gene: TRBV5-1
D gene: .
CDR3 protein: CASSPEAGRETQYF
CDR3 DNA: TGCGCCAGCAGCCCCGAAGCAGGCCGGGAGACCCAGTACTTC

J gene: TRBJ2-2
clone size: once
V gene: TRBV5-4
D gene: .
CDR3 protein: CASSFVGGVGELFF
CDR3 DNA: TGTGCCAGCAGCTTCGTTGGGGGCGTCGGGGAGCTGTTTTTT

J gene: TRBJ2-5
clone size: .
V gene: TRBV19
D gene: TRBD2
CDR3 protein: CASSALTTGGTQYF
CDR3 DNA: TGTGCCAGTAGTGCACTGACAACGGGGGGGACCCAGTACTTC

J gene: TRBJ1-4
clone size: .
V gene: TRBV2
D gene: .
CDR3 protein: CASSGTAISDEKLFF
CDR3 DNA: TGTGCCAGCAGTGGGACAGCAATATCTGATGAAAAACTGTTTTTT

J gene: TRBJ1-2
clone size: .
V gene: TRBV7-9
D gene: .
CDR3 protein: CASSLDINYGYTF
CDR3 DNA: TGTGCCAGCAGCCTGGACATCAACTATGGCTACACCTTC

J gene: TRBJ2-1
clone size: .
V gene: TRBV15
D gene: TRBD2
CDR3 protein: CATSRVGREHNEQFF
CDR3 DNA: TGTGCCACCAGCAGAGTCGGGCGGGAGCACAATGAGCAGTTCTTC

J gene: TRBJ2-1
clone size: .
V gene: TRBV25-1
D gene: TRBD2
CDR3 protein: CASSEKGAGEYNEQFF
CDR3 DNA: TGTGCCAGCAGTGAAAAAGGAGCGGGAGAGTACAATGAGCAGTTCTTC

J gene: TRBJ1-1
clone size: .
V gene: TRBV18
D gene: TRBD1
CDR3 protein: CASSPGGQGDTEAFF
CDR3 DNA: TGTGCCAGCTCACCGGGGGGACAGGGGGACACTGAAGCTTTCTTT

J gene: TRBJ1-6
clone size: .
V gene: TRBV28
D gene: .
CDR3 protein: CASSLAVIPGSNSPLHF
CDR3 DNA: TGTGCCAGCAGTTTGGCGGTGATACCTGGGAGTAATTCACCCCTCCACTTT

J gene: TRBJ2-4
clone size: .
V gene: TRBV15
D gene: TRBD2
CDR3 protein: CATSRDGGDIQYF
CDR3 DNA: TGTGCCACCAGCAGAGATGGGGGGGACATTCAGTACTTC

J gene: TRBJ1-3
clone size: .
V gene: TRBV18
D gene: TRBD1
CDR3 protein: CASSPLTGQVSGNTIYF
CDR3 DNA: TGTGCCAGCTCACCCTTGACAGGACAGGTTTCTGGAAACACCATATATTTT

J gene: TRBJ2-1
clone size: once
V gene: TRBV6-1
D gene: TRBD2
CDR3 protein: CASSDGVAGRDEQFF
CDR3 DNA: TGTGCCAGCAGTGATGGAGTAGCGGGAAGGGATGAGCAGTTCTTC

J gene: TRBJ2-7
clone size: .
V gene: TRBV30
D gene: TRBD1
CDR3 protein: CASGTGNEQYF
CDR3 DNA: TGTGCCTCCGGGACAGGGAACGAGCAGTACTTC

J gene: TRBJ1-6
clone size: .
V gene: TRBV3-1/TRBV3-2
D gene: .
CDR3 protein: CASSQDIGVSLSPLHF
CDR3 DNA: TGTGCCAGCAGCCAAGATATAGGAGTCAGTCTATCACCCCTCCACTTT

J gene: TRBJ2-7
clone size: .
V gene: TRBV5-1
D gene: TRBD1
CDR3 protein: CASSSPDRGEQYF
CDR3 DNA: TGCGCCAGCAGCTCCCCTGACAGGGGCGAGCAGTACTTC

J gene: TRBJ1-5
clone size: .
V gene: TRBV27
D gene: TRBD1
CDR3 protein: CASSLGQGGGQPQHF
CDR3 DNA: TGTGCCAGCAGTTTGGGACAGGGAGGAGGTCAGCCCCAGCATTTT

J gene: TRBJ2-2
clone size: .
V gene: TRBV21-1
D gene: .
CDR3 protein: CASSKASRPEDTGELFF
CDR3 DNA: TGTGCCAGCAGCAAAGCTTCCCGCCCCGAGGACACCGGGGAGCTGTTTTTT

J gene: TRBJ1-2
clone size: once
V gene: TRBV2
D gene: TRBD1
CDR3 protein: CASTGGVNDGYTF
CDR3 DNA: TGTGCCAGCACAGGGGGCGTAAACGACGGCTACACCTTC

J gene: TRBJ1-4
clone size: .
V gene: TRBV18
D gene: TRBD1
CDR3 protein: CASSPGQANEKLFF
CDR3 DNA: TGTGCCAGCTCACCGGGACAGGCAAATGAAAAACTGTTTTTT

J gene: TRBJ1-1
clone size: few
V gene: TRBV9
D gene: .
CDR3 protein: CASARAQGMNTEAFF
CDR3 DNA: TGTGCCAGCGCCCGGGCTCAGGGGATGAACACTGAAGCTTTCTTT

J gene: TRBJ2-7
clone size: .
V gene: TRBV27
D gene: .
CDR3 protein: CASSSSKSGTLGKGYEQYF
CDR3 DNA: TGTGCCAGCAGTTCTTCCAAGTCCGGGACTCTCGGGAAGGGCTACGAGCAGTACTTC

J gene: TRBJ2-5
clone size: few
V gene: TRBV7-2
D gene: TRBD2
CDR3 protein: CASSFRDPAGAETQYF
CDR3 DNA: TGTGCCAGCAGCTTCCGAGATCCAGCGGGAGCAGAGACCCAGTACTTC

J gene: TRBJ1-5
clone size: .
V gene: TRBV5-5
D gene: TRBD1
CDR3 protein: CASSVLPGQGLTQHF
CDR3 DNA: TGTGCCAGCAGCGTACTACCGGGACAGGGATTGACCCAGCATTTT